The 10 T cell receptor beta chains below were found in one sample sequenced in a study of a mutant IDH1 vaccine in newly diagnosed glioma (dated by TCRdb to the early 2020s). Library generation was performed with the immunoSEQ multiplex PCR assay. What TCRdb holds here is the immuneACCESS table cut down to in-frame rearrangements. Part of the clones is not present; checked against another copy, under half of the missing clones reflect an unresolved V gene, and the others are unexplained. Recorded for this sample are tens of thousands of clones; 83% of them occurred a single time. The leading ten clones occupy around 7% of the sample. What this sample's time point label stands for: baseline, week 1 (first vaccination visit). This specimen's treatment or condition label, per the study, means: pre-vaccination baseline after standard-of-care therapy. The source material was PBMCs, sampled from a glioma patient treated with radiotherapy, temozolomide or both. The receptor source for this set is a woman in her fifties or sixties with glioma.

The CDR3 sequence: CASSLVGGGPAYEQYF. Written as DNA, the CDR3 is TGTGCCAGCAGCTTAGTAGGGGGGGGCCCAGCCTACGAGCAGTACTTC. V and J are TRBV7-2 and TRBJ2-7, with D perhaps matching TRBD2 (7 bases). The CDR3 has 16 residues. The ends were cut back, 1 base at V and 2 bases at J, with 15 bases in the middle. Germline loops: CDR1 SGHTA, CDR2 FQGNSA.

The V gene is TRBV30, the J gene TRBJ1-6; a weak D match, TRBD1 (6 bases). The ends were cut back, 2 bases at V and 9 bases at J, with 20 bases in the middle. Germline CDR1 and CDR2: GTSNPN and SVGIG (reference sequence). The CDR3 is made up of 16 amino acids. CDR3 loop: CAWSSPGGYNLSPLHF. CDR3 nucleotide sequence: TGTGCCTGGAGTAGTCCTGGGGGCTACAACCTTTCACCCCTCCACTTT.

This chain uses TRBV6-5 with TRBJ1-1; perhaps TRBD1 as D (5 bases). V was pared by 4 bases and J by 7 bases, with 13 bases between. This CDR3 is built from 13 residues. Per germline, CDR1 MNHEY and CDR2 SVGAGI. The CDR3 is CASSLQRGYEAFF. The CDR3 coding sequence is TGTGCCAGCAGTTTACAGAGGGGTTATGAAGCTTTCTTT.

The J gene is TRBJ2-2, the V gene TRBV4-1, with a possible D match to TRBD2 (6 bases). Between the trimmed V and J ends, which lost 4 bases and 4 bases, there was a span of 13 bases. Germline V gene data show CDR1 as MGHRA and CDR2 as YSYEKL. The CDR3 totals 15 residues. The CDR3 sequence is CASSRVNSGTGELFF. CDR3 nucleotide sequence: TGCGCCAGCAGCCGCGTAAATAGCGGCACCGGGGAGCTGTTTTTT.

The chain uses TRBV7-8 and TRBJ2-7; the D is unclear. The CDR3 runs to 13 residues. V was pared by 2 bases and J by 0 bases, with 5 bases between. Per germline, CDR1 SGHVS and CDR2 FQNEAQ. This CDR3 reads CASSLTSSYEQYF. CDR3 DNA: TGTGCCAGCAGCTTAACCAGCTCCTACGAGCAGTACTTC.

The rearrangement links TRBV29-1 to TRBJ2-3; D is possibly TRBD1 (6 bases). The germline V gene has CDR1 SQVTM and CDR2 ANQGSEA. Trimming removed 0 bases from V and 4 bases from J, with 23 bases in between. CDR3 length: 18 residues. The CDR3 nucleotides read TGCAGCGTTGAAGATCTTCGTAGTAAGGGGGTTGGGTCAGATACGCAGTATTTT. This gives the protein CSVEDLRSKGVGSDTQYF.

This clone was recorded a few times. The V call is TRBV2, the J call TRBJ1-1; possibly TRBD1 for D (5 bases). This CDR3 contains 11 residues. Germline loops: CDR1 SNHLY, CDR2 FYNNEI. V was shortened by 6 bases and J by 5 bases, with 7 bases between the two germline ends. Here the CDR3 reads CASRGVTEAFF. The CDR3 DNA follows: TGTGCCAGCAGAGGGGTAACTGAAGCTTTCTTT.

V usage is TRBV4-1 and J usage is TRBJ1-2; D uncertain. V lost 0 bases to trimming and J lost 5 bases, with 7 bases between them. This CDR3 is built from 13 residues. Germline CDR1 is MGHRA and CDR2 is YSYEKL. CDR3 nucleotide sequence: TGCGCCAGCAGCCAAGATGCGATTTATGGCTACACCTTC. As protein: CASSQDAIYGYTF.

This chain connects TRBV5-1 to TRBJ1-1, with TRBD1 matching over 9 bases. The CDR3 extends over 15 amino acids. Germline-derived CDR1 and CDR2 are SGHRS and YFSETQ. Trimming cost V 3 bases and J 6 bases; bases outside gene matches: 9. In nucleotides, the CDR3 is TGCGCCAGCAGCTGGACAGGGGACCCAAGGTCTGAAGCTTTCTTT. Translated, it gives CASSWTGDPRSEAFF. Looking up the rest from reference TRBV5-1 and TRBJ1-1 gives the full variable domain: KAGVTQTPRYLIKTRGQQVTLSCSPISGHRSVSWYQQTPGQGLQFLFEYFSETQRNKGNFPGRFSGRQFSNSRSEMNVSTLELGDSALYLCASSWTGDPRSEAFFGQGTRLTVV.

The chain has TRBV2 and TRBJ1-5; 8 nucleotides match TRBD1. Trimming removed 6 bases from V and 4 bases from J; junction bases left unmatched: 5. This CDR3 contains 14 residues. Germline V gene sequence: CDR1 SNHLY, CDR2 FYNNEI. In nucleotides, the CDR3 is TGTGCCAGCAGGGACAGGGTTGGGAATCAGCCCCAGCATTTT. Protein: CASRDRVGNQPQHF.